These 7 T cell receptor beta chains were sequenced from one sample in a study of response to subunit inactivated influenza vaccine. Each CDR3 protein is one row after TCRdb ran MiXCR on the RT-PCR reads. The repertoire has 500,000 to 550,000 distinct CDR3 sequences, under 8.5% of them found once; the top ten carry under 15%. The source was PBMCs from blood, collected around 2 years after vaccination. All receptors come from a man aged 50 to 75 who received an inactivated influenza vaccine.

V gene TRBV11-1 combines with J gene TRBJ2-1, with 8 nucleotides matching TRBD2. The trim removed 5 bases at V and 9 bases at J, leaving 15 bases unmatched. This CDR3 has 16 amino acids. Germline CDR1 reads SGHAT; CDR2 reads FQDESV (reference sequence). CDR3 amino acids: CASSQRLAGQRGEQFF. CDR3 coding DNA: TGTGCCAGCAGCCAACGGCTAGCGGGTCAGAGGGGTGAGCAGTTCTTC.

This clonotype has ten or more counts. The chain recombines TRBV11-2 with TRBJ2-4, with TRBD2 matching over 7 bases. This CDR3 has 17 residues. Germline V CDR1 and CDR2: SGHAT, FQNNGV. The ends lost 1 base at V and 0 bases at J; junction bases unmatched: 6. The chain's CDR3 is CASSLGSSGLAKNIQYF. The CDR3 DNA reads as TGTGCCAGCAGCTTAGGGTCTAGCGGCTTAGCCAAAAACATTCAGTACTTC.

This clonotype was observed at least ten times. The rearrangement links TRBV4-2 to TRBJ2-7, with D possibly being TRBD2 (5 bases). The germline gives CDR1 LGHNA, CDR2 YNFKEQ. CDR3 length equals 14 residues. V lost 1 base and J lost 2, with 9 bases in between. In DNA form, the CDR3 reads TGTGCCAGCAGCCAAGGAGGGTTTCCCTACGAGCAGTACTTC. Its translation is CASSQGGFPYEQYF.

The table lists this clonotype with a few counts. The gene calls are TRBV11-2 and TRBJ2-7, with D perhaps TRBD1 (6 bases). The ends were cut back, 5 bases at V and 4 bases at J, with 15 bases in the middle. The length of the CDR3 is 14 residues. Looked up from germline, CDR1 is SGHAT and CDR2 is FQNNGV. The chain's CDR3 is CASSDNRVSYEQYF. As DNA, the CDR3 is TGTGCCAGCAGCGACAACAGGGTTTCTTACGAGCAGTACTTC.

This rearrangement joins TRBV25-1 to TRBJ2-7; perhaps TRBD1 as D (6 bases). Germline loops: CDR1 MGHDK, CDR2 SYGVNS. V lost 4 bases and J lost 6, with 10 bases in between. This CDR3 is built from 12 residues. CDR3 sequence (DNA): TGTGCCAGCAGTGGAACAGGGTTCGAGCAGTACTTC. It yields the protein CASSGTGFEQYF.

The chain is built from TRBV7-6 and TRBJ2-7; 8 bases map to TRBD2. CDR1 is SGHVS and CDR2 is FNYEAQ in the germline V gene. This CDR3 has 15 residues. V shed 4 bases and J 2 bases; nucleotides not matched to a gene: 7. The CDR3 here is CASSSREGGPYEQYF. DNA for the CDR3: TGTGCCAGCAGCTCCCGGGAGGGGGGTCCCTACGAGCAGTACTTC.

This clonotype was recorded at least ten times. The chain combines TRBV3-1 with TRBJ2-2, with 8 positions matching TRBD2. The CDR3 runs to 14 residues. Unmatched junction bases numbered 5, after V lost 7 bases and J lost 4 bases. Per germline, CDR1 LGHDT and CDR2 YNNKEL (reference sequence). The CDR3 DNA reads TGTGCCAGCACACCGGGACTAGTCACCGGGGAGCTGTTTTTT. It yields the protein CASTPGLVTGELFF. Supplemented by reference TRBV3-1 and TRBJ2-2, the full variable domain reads DTAVSQTPKYLVTQMGNDKSIKCEQNLGHDTMYWYKQDSKKFLKIMFSYNNKELIINETVPNRFSPKSPDKAHLNLHINSLELGDSAVYFCASTPGLVTGELFFGEGSRLTVL.